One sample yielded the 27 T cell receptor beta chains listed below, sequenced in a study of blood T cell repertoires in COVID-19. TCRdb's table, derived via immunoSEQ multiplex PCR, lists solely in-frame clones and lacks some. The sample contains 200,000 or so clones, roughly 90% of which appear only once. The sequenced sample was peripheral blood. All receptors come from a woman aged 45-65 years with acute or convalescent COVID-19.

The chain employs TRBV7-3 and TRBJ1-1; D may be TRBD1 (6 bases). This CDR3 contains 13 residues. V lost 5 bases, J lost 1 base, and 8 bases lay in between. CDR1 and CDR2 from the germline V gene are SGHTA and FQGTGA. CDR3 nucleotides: TGTGCCAGCAGCATACAGGGGAACACTGAAGCTTTCTTT. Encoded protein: CASSIQGNTEAFF.

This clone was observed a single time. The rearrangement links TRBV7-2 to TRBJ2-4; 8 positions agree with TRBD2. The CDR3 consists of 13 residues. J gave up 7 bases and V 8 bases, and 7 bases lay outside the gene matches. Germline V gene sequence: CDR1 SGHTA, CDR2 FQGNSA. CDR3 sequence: CASLIAGSNIQYF. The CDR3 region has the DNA TGTGCCAGCCTGATAGCGGGGAGTAACATTCAGTACTTC.

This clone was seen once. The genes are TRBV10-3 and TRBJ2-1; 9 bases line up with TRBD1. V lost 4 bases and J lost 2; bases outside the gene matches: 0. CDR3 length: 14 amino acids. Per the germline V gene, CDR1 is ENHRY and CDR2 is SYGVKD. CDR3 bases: TGTGCCATCAGTGGACAGGGGGCCTACAATGAGCAGTTCTTC. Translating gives CAISGQGAYNEQFF.

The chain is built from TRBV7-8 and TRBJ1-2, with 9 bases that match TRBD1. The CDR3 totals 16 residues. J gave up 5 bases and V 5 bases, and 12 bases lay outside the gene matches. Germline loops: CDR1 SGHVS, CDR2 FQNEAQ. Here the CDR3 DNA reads TGTGCCAGCAGCCCGAGGACAGGGGCAGAGAAGTATGGCTACACCTTC. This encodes CASSPRTGAEKYGYTF.

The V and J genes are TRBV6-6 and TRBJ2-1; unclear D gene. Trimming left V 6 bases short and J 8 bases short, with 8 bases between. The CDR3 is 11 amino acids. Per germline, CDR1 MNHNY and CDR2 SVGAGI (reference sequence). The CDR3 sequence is CASSERDEQFF. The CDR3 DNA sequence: TGTGCCAGCAGCGAACGGGATGAGCAGTTCTTC.

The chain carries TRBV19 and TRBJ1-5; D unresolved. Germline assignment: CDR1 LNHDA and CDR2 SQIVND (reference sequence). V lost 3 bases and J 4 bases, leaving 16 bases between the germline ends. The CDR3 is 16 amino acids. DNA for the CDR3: TGTGCCAGTAGTATCGGGCGGGAGATATTGAATCAGCCCCAGCATTTT. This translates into CASSIGREILNQPQHF.

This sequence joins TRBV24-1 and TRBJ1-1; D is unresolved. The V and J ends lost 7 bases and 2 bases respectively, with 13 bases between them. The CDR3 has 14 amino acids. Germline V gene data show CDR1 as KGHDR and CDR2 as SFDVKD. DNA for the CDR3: TGTGCCACCAGGGCTAGAGCTACTAACACTGAAGCTTTCTTT. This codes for CATRARATNTEAFF.

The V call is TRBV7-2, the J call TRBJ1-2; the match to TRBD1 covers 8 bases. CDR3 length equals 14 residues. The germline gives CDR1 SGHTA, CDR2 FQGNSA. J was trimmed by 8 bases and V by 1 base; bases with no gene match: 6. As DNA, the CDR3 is TGTGCCAGCAGCTTAGGCAGGGGGCTGGGAGGCTACACCTTC. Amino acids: CASSLGRGLGGYTF.

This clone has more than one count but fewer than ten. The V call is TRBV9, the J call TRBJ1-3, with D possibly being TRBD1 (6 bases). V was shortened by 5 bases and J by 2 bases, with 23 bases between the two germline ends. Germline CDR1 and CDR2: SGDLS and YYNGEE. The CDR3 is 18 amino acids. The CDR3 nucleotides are TGTGCCAGCAGTGCCCTTACCCGCCCAGGGGAGCCTGGAAACACCATATATTTT. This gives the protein CASSALTRPGEPGNTIYF. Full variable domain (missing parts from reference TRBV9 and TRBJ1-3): DSGVTQTPKHLITATGQRVTLRCSPRSGDLSVYWYQQSLDQGLQFLIQYYNGEERAKGNILERFSAQQFPDLHSELNLSSLELGDSALYFCASSALTRPGEPGNTIYFGEGSWLTVV.

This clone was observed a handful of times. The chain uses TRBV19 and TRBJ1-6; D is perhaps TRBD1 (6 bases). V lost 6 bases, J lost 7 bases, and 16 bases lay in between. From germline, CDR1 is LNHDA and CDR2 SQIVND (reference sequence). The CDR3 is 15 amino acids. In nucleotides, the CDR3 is TGTGCCAGTAGCTGGGGGCAGGGACACAATTCACCCCTCCACTTT. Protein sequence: CASSWGQGHNSPLHF.

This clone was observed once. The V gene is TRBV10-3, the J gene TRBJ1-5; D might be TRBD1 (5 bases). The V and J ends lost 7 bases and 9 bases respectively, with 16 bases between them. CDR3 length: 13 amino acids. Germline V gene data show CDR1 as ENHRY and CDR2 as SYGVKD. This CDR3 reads CAIKMGSGGPQHF. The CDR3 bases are TGTGCCATCAAGATGGGCAGCGGGGGGCCCCAGCATTTT.

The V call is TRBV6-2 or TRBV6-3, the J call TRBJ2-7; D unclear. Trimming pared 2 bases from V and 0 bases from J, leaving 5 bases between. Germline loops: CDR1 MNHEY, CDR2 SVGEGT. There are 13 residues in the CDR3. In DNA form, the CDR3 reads TGTGCCAGCAGTTACACACACTCCTACGAGCAGTACTTC. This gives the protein CASSYTHSYEQYF.

The CDR3 reads CSAHKGQGARGYTF. DNA of the CDR3: TGCAGCGCCCACAAGGGACAGGGGGCGCGGGGCTACACCTTC. The rearrangement joins TRBV29-1 to TRBJ1-2, with 12 bases lining up with TRBD1. V trimming: 7 bases; J trimming: 8 bases; junction bases outside the gene matches: 11. The CDR3 contains 14 residues. CDR1 is SQVTM, CDR2 ANQGSEA, per germline.

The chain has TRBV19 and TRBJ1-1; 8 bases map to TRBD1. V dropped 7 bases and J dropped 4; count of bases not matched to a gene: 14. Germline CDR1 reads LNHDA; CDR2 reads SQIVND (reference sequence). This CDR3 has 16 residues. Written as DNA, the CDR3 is TGTGCCAGTAAGGGGGGGATTGGACAGGGAATCACTGAAGCTTTCTTT. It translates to CASKGGIGQGITEAFF. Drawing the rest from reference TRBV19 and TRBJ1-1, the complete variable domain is DGGITQSPKYLFRKEGQNVTLSCEQNLNHDAMYWYRQDPGQGLRLIYYSQIVNDFQKGDIAEGYSVSREKKESFPLTVTSAQKNPTAFYLCASKGGIGQGITEAFFGQGTRLTVV.

This CDR3 reads CASSPPGTGEGNEQFF. The CDR3 nucleotides are TGTGCCAGCAGCCCCCCCGGGACAGGGGAGGGCAATGAGCAGTTCTTC. The V and J genes are TRBV7-2 and TRBJ2-1, with TRBD1 matching over 10 bases. Unmatched junction bases numbered 10, after V lost 5 bases and J lost 6 bases. This CDR3 contains 16 residues. Germline V CDR1 and CDR2: SGHTA, FQGNSA.

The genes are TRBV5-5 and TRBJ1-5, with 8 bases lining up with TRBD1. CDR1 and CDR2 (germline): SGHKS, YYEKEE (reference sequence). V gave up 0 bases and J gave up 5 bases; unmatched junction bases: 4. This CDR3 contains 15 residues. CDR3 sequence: CASSLGGRGHQPQHF. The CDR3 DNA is TGTGCCAGCAGCTTGGGGGGCAGGGGGCATCAGCCCCAGCATTTT.

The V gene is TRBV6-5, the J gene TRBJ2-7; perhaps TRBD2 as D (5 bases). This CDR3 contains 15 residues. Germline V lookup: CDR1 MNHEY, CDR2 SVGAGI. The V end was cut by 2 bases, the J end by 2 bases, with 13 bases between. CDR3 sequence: CASSYRGNLPYEQYF. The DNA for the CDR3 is TGTGCCAGCAGTTACCGGGGTAATCTTCCCTACGAGCAGTACTTC.

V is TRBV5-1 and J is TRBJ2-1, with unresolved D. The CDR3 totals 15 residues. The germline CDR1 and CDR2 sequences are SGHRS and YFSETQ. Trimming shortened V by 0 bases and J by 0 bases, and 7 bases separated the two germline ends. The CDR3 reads CASSLVQNSYNEQFF. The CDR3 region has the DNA TGCGCCAGCAGCTTGGTACAGAACTCCTACAATGAGCAGTTCTTC. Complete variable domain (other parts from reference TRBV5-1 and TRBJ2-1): KAGVTQTPRYLIKTRGQQVTLSCSPISGHRSVSWYQQTPGQGLQFLFEYFSETQRNKGNFPGRFSGRQFSNSRSEMNVSTLELGDSALYLCASSLVQNSYNEQFFGPGTRLTVL.

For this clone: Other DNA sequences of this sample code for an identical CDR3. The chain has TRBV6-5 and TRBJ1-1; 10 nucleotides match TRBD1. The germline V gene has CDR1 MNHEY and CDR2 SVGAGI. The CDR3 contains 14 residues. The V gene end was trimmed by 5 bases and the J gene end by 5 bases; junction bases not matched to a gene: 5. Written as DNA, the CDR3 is TGTGCCAGCAGTCGACAGGGGGCGGGAACTGAAGCTTTCTTT. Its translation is CASSRQGAGTEAFF.

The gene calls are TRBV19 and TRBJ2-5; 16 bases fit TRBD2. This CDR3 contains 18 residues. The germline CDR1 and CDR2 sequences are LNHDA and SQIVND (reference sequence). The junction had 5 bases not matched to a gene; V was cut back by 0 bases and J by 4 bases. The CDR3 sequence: CASSIDGTSGRAGETQYF. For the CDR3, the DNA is TGTGCCAGTAGTATAGACGGGACTAGCGGGAGGGCCGGAGAGACCCAGTACTTC.

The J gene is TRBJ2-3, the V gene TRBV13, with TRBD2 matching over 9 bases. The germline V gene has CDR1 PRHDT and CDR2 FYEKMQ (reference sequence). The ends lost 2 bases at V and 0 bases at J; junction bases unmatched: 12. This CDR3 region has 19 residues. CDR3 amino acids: CASSLRLRGGSTSTDTQYF. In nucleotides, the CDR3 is TGTGCCAGCAGCTTACGTTTGCGGGGGGGCTCCACTAGCACAGATACGCAGTATTTT.

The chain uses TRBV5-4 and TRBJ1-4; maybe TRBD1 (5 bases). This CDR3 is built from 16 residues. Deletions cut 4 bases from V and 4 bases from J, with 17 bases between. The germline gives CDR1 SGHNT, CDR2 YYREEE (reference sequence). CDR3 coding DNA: TGTGCCAGCAGCGAGGAGAGGCCAGGGATTAATGAAAAACTGTTTTTT. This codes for CASSEERPGINEKLFF.

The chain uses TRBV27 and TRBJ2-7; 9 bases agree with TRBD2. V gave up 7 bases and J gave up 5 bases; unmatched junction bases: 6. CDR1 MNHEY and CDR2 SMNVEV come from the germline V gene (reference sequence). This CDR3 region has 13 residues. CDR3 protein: CASTQRGAHEQYF. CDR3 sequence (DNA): TGTGCCAGCACCCAGCGGGGGGCCCACGAGCAGTACTTC.

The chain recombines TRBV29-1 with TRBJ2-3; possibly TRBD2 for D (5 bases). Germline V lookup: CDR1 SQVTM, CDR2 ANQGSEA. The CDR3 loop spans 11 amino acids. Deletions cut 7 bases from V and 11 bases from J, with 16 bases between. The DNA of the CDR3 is TGCAGCGGCGTACTAGAAGGGCGGCAGTATTTT. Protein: CSGVLEGRQYF.

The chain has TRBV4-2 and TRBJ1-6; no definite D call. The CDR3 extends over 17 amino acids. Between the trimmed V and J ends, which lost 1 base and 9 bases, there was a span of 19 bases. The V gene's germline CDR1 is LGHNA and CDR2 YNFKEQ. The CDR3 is CASSQVKDGLVGSPLHF. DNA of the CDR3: TGTGCCAGCAGCCAAGTGAAGGATGGACTAGTTGGTTCACCCCTCCACTTT.

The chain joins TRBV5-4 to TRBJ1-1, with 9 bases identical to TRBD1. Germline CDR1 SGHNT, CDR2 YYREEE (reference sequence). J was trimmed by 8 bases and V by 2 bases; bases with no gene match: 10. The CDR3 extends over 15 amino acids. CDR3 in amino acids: CASSFVGDRAPEAFF. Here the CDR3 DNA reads TGTGCCAGCAGCTTTGTCGGGGACAGGGCCCCAGAAGCTTTCTTT.

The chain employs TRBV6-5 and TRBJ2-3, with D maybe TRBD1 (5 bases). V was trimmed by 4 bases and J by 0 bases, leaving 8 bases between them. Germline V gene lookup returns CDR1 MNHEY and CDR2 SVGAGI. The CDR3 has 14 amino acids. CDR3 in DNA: TGTGCCAGCAGTTCCCGACAGAGCACAGATACGCAGTATTTT. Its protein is CASSSRQSTDTQYF.